The clone carrying this T cell receptor beta chain appeared a few times. Some clones are missing from TCRdb's copy, which holds only in-frame ones; the method was immunoSEQ multiplex PCR. The sample lists tens of thousands of clones; 92% were seen once. The sample originates from a study of technical replicates of blood from a few donors. The CDR3 sequence is 12 residues long. Germline V gene sequence: CDR1 MNHNS, CDR2 SASEGT. Trimming left V 6 bases short and J 2 bases short, with 7 bases between. This sequence was found in a human donor in good health. The rearrangement joins TRBV6-1 to TRBJ1-1, with D hard to call. Sequences were obtained from T cells isolated from PBMCs. CDR3 protein: CASSSPNTEAFF. CDR3 sequence (DNA): TGTGCCAGCAGCAGTCCCAACACTGAAGCTTTCTTT.